These 4 T cell receptor beta chains were all obtained from the same sample, sequenced in a study of blood T cell repertoires in COVID-19. Produced via immunoSEQ multiplex PCR; TCRdb's table is partial and in-frame only. Of 130,000 to 150,000 clones in the sample, roughly 86% are singletons; the top ten hold more than 0.8%. What was sequenced was peripheral blood. These receptor sequences come from a woman in her forties or fifties with acute or convalescent COVID-19.

The chain carries TRBV19 and TRBJ1-1; no clear D. Germline V gene sequence: CDR1 LNHDA, CDR2 SQIVND (reference sequence). V was shortened by 7 bases and J by 1 base, with 7 bases between the two germline ends. The CDR3 totals 12 residues. This CDR3 reads CASTTKNTEAFF. In nucleotides, the CDR3 is TGTGCCAGTACTACGAAGAACACTGAAGCTTTCTTT. The whole variable domain, remainder taken from reference TRBV19 and TRBJ1-1, is DGGITQSPKYLFRKEGQNVTLSCEQNLNHDAMYWYRQDPGQGLRLIYYSQIVNDFQKGDIAEGYSVSREKKESFPLTVTSAQKNPTAFYLCASTTKNTEAFFGQGTRLTVV.

The chain joins TRBV3-1 (or the pseudogene TRBV3-2) to TRBJ2-1, with D possibly TRBD1 on 5 matching bases. Germline-derived CDR1 and CDR2 are LGHDT and YNNKEL (reference sequence). Trimming removed 4 bases at V and 0 bases at J, with 7 bases between. This CDR3 is 14 amino acids long. The CDR3: CASSLQDSYNEQFF. The CDR3 DNA is TGTGCCAGCAGCCTACAGGACTCCTACAATGAGCAGTTCTTC.

The J gene is TRBJ2-3, the V gene TRBV11-2, with D hard to call. This CDR3 contains 14 residues. V was cut by 2 bases and J by 1 base, with 7 bases left in between. CDR1 is SGHAT and CDR2 is FQNNGV in the germline V gene. The CDR3, as DNA: TGTGCCAGCAGCTTAAGCCAGGGCACAGATACGCAGTATTTT. This encodes CASSLSQGTDTQYF.

V gene TRBV24-1 combines with J gene TRBJ1-2; the D gene is possibly TRBD1 (6 bases). V lost 5 bases to trimming and J lost 7 bases, with 16 bases between them. The CDR3 sequence is 14 residues long. Germline V gives CDR1 KGHDR, CDR2 SFDVKD. CDR3 nucleotide sequence: TGTGCCACCAGTGCCCCCACAGGGTTTGGTGGCTACACCTTC. It yields the protein CATSAPTGFGGYTF.